The rows below give T cell receptor beta chains drawn from one sample of a study of breast tumors, draining lymph nodes, adjacent tissues. TCRdb analysed the multiplex PCR reads with MiXCR anew, one entry per CDR3 protein. Of around 230,000 distinct CDR3 sequences listed, 32% were seen once; the top ten hold about 1.4%. The specimen sequenced was axillary lymph node tissue. Receptors were obtained from a female donor with breast cancer. Some clones in this sample may be carry-over from other donors' samples. The CDR3 runs from the conserved cysteine through the conserved F or W. Fields, in order: D gene, V gene, clone size, J gene, CDR3 DNA, CDR3 protein. A D gene is named only where the DNA matches it firmly. Rows may omit the clone size; those that give it use once, few, many or a size class.

>TRBD2|TRBV7-3|many|TRBJ2-6
TGTGCCAGCAGCTTATGGGGGACTAGCGGGAGGGGATCCGGGGCCAACGTCCTGACTTTC
CASSLWGTSGRGSGANVLTF
>-|TRBV27|few|TRBJ2-1
TGTGCCAGCAGTTGGGTGGACCATTCCTACAATGAGCAGTTCTTC
CASSWVDHSYNEQFF
>-|TRBV4-3|many|TRBJ2-2
TGCGCCAGCAGCCAAGCCGTGGTCGGGGAGCTGTTTTTT
CASSQAVVGELFF
>-|TRBV20-1|many|TRBJ1-2
TGCAGTGCTAGACCCTTCAGGGAGGCCGCCTATGGCTACACCTTC
CSARPFREAAYGYTF
>TRBD1|TRBV20-1|many|TRBJ1-4
TGCAGTGCCTCCACAGGGGGAGATGAAAAACTGTTTTTT
CSASTGGDEKLFF
>-|TRBV11-1|many|TRBJ2-1
TGTGCCAGCAGCTTAGGACGTTGGAATGAGCAGTTCTTC
CASSLGRWNEQFF
>TRBD1|TRBV13|many|TRBJ2-7
TGTGCCAGCAGCTCCAGACAGGGATTGGTCGAGCAGTACTTC
CASSSRQGLVEQYF
>TRBD2|TRBV11-2|many|TRBJ2-1
TGTGCCAGCAGCAAAAGACTAGCAACCAATGAGCAGTTCTTC
CASSKRLATNEQFF
>-|TRBV27|-|TRBJ1-5
TGTGCCAGCAGTTTATCAGGGATCCCAAGCAATCAGCCCCAGCATTTT
CASSLSGIPSNQPQHF
>-|TRBV7-2|many|TRBJ1-5
TGTGCCAGCAGCTTAGGGGTTGTGGGATATCAGCCCCAGCATTTT
CASSLGVVGYQPQHF
>-|TRBV19|-|TRBJ2-6
TGTGCCAGTAGTATAGATCTGCTGGGGGCCAACGTCCTGACTTTC
CASSIDLLGANVLTF
>-|TRBV27|many|TRBJ2-5
TGTGCCAGCAGCCCCCGGCGACTGGGCCAAGAGACCCAGTACTTC
CASSPRRLGQETQYF
>-|TRBV15|many|TRBJ1-1
TGTGCCACCAGCGGACTACAGGGCGCAGCTTTCTTT
CATSGLQGAAFF
>-|TRBV24-1|many|TRBJ2-2
TGTGCCACCAGTGATTTGGTAGGGGTGACCGGGGAGCTGTTTTTT
CATSDLVGVTGELFF
>TRBD2|TRBV28|-|TRBJ2-3
TGTGCCAGCAGTTTGTTTAGCGGGAGGGTTGGGGATACGCAGTATTTT
CASSLFSGRVGDTQYF
>TRBD2|TRBV18|many|TRBJ2-5
TGTGCCAGCTCACCACGTCAACTAGCGGGAGGGAATTTAAAAGAGACCCAGTACTTC
CASSPRQLAGGNLKETQYF
>-|TRBV27|many|TRBJ2-3
TGTGCCAGCAGTTTCAGTGGAGATACGCAGTATTTT
CASSFSGDTQYF
>-|TRBV4-1|-|TRBJ1-3
TGCGCCAGCAGCCTGATACAGCAGGGAAGCACCATATATTTT
CASSLIQQGSTIYF
>TRBD2|TRBV28|-|TRBJ2-3
TGTGCCAGCAGTCCACTCATCGGGGGGGCCCCCCCCACAGATACGCAGTATTTT
CASSPLIGGAPPTDTQYF
>-|TRBV4-3|few|TRBJ2-5
TGCGCCAGCAGCCAAGATCTGGCCGTCTCAGCCCAAGAGACCCAGTACTTC
CASSQDLAVSAQETQYF
>TRBD2|TRBV6-6|many|TRBJ2-3
TGTGCCAGCAGTGTTAGCGGGAGGCCTCGCACAGATACGCAGTATTTT
CASSVSGRPRTDTQYF
>TRBD1|TRBV30|many|TRBJ1-5
TGTGCCTGGAGTGTCACAGGGGGCAGACAGCCCCAGCATTTT
CAWSVTGGRQPQHF
>-|TRBV29-1|many|TRBJ2-3
TGCAGCGTTGACTATAGCACAGATACGCAGTATTTT
CSVDYSTDTQYF
>TRBD1|TRBV25-1|many|TRBJ2-1
TGTGCCAGCGGCGGACAGGGGGCGAATGAGCAGTTCTTC
CASGGQGANEQFF
>TRBD1|TRBV29-1|few|TRBJ1-1
TGCAGCGTACCTAGGGGGCCGGGCACTGAAGCTTTCTTT
CSVPRGPGTEAFF
>-|TRBV5-6|many|TRBJ1-2
TGTGCCAGCAGCTTTCAATTCGGCTACACCTTC
CASSFQFGYTF
>-|TRBV5-6|-|TRBJ2-3
TGTGCCAGCAGCCTTCCTGACTACACAGATACGCAGTATTTT
CASSLPDYTDTQYF
>TRBD2|TRBV6-4|many|TRBJ2-1
TGTGCCAGCTCGAGTCTAGCGGGAGGGGTATATGAGCAGTTCTTC
CASSSLAGGVYEQFF
>-|TRBV2|many|TRBJ1-4
TGTGCCAGCAGGAGGACACACACTAATGAAAAACTGTTTTTT
CASRRTHTNEKLFF
>-|TRBV6-2/TRBV6-3|many|TRBJ1-5
TGTGCCAGCAGTTATGGGGGGCTGTTCAATCAGCCCCAGCATTTT
CASSYGGLFNQPQHF
>-|TRBV5-1|many|TRBJ2-6
TGCGCCAGCAGCTTGGGCAGCCTCTCTGGGGCCAACGTCCTGACTTTC
CASSLGSLSGANVLTF
>TRBD2|TRBV5-4|once|TRBJ2-3
TGTGCCGGCAGCTTGGGCCTAGCGGTCACAGACACGCAGTATTTT
CAGSLGLAVTDTQYF
>TRBD2|TRBV5-4|many|TRBJ2-2
TGTGCCAGCAGCCTCTTTGCGGGAGGGGACACCGGGGAGCTGTTTTTT
CASSLFAGGDTGELFF
>TRBD1|TRBV11-3|-|TRBJ1-5
TGTGCCAGCAGCTTGGGGGGAGGGGGCGAGAGCAATCAGCCCCAGCATTTT
CASSLGGGGESNQPQHF
>TRBD2|TRBV15|many|TRBJ2-1
TGTGCCACCAGCAGAGACTCTACTAGCGGGAGGGATTACAATGAGCAGTTCTTC
CATSRDSTSGRDYNEQFF
>-|TRBV20-1|many|TRBJ1-5
TGCAGTGCTAGAGATGGTCGGAGGTACAATCAGCCCCAGCATTTT
CSARDGRRYNQPQHF
>TRBD2|TRBV13|-|TRBJ2-6
TGTGCCAGCAGCTCCCAGAGGACTAGCGGAAAATACAACGTCCTGACTTTC
CASSSQRTSGKYNVLTF
>-|TRBV14|-|TRBJ2-5
TGTGCCAGCAGCCAAGGTGGCATTCAAGAGACCCAGTACTTC
CASSQGGIQETQYF
>-|TRBV5-1|many|TRBJ2-5
TGCGCCAGCAGCTTGGGACTAGGGAAAGAGACCCAGTACTTC
CASSLGLGKETQYF
>-|TRBV25-1|-|TRBJ2-1
TGTGCCAGCAATGACACCCGCGAGAGGAATGAGCAGTCCTTC
CASNDTRERNEQSF
>-|TRBV24-1|-|TRBJ2-5
TGTGCCACCAGTGACCTAGGGGCGTACCAAGAGACCCAGTACTTC
CATSDLGAYQETQYF
>TRBD2|TRBV5-1|many|TRBJ2-7
TGCGCCAGCAGCCAAGCCGCTACGGGGGGTCGGGCCTACGAGCAGTACTTC
CASSQAATGGRAYEQYF
>-|TRBV7-3|many|TRBJ2-3
TGTGCCAGCAGCAAAGGATCGAGGGGCACAGATACGCAGTATTTT
CASSKGSRGTDTQYF
>-|TRBV20-1|many|TRBJ2-2
TGCAGTGCTATTGGGGGCTTCGGCGGGAGTTGGACCGGGGAGCTGTTTTTT
CSAIGGFGGSWTGELFF
>-|TRBV30|many|TRBJ2-2
TGTGCGGTGGGGGTCTACACCGGGGAGCTGTTTTTT
CAVGVYTGELFF
>-|TRBV29-1|-|TRBJ1-1
TGCAGCGCCCTCGTGGCGGTAGGGAACACTGAAGCTTTCTTT
CSALVAVGNTEAFF
>-|TRBV10-1|many|TRBJ2-1
TGCGCCAGCAGTATGGAGCGGAATGAGCAGTTCTTC
CASSMERNEQFF
>-|TRBV5-1|-|TRBJ1-2
TGCGCCACCGTGGGGGGGCTGTACTTTGGCTACACCTTC
CATVGGLYFGYTF
>-|TRBV2|many|TRBJ1-5
TGTGCCAGCAGCGAAACCTCGGATCAGCCCCAGCATTTT
CASSETSDQPQHF
>-|TRBV5-4|few|TRBJ2-5
TGTGCCAGCAGCTCGAAGCGGGCGGGCCGGGTTATCCAGTACTTC
CASSSKRAGRVIQYF
>-|TRBV24-1|many|TRBJ2-4
TGTGCCACCAGTGGGAGGGGCAAAAACATTCAGTACTTC
CATSGRGKNIQYF
>-|TRBV3-2|-|TRBJ2-3
TGTGCCAGCAGCGCAACCCTAGTAACTAGCGGGCCAGATACGCAGTATTTT
CASSATLVTSGPDTQYF